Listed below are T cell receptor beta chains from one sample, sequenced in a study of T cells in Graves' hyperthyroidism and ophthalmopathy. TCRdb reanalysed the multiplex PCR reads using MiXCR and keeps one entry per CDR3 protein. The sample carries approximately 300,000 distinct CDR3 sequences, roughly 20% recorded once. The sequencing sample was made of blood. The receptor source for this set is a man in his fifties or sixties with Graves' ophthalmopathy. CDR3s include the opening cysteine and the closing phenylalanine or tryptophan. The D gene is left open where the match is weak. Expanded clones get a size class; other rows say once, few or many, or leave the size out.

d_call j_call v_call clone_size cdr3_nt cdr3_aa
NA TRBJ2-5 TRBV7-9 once TGTGCCAGCAACAGGGAGGGGGAGACCCAGTACTTC CASNREGETQYF
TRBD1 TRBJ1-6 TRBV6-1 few TGTGCCAGCAGTTCAGGGGGCTATAATTCACCCCTCCACTTT CASSSGGYNSPLHF
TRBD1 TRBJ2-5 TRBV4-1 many TGCGCCAGCAGCCAAGATCAGCCGGGACAGGAGCAAGAGACCCAGTACTTC CASSQDQPGQEQETQYF
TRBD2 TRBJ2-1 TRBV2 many TGTGCCAGCAGTCGACTAGCGGGAGGCCCCAATGAGCAGTTCTTC CASSRLAGGPNEQFF
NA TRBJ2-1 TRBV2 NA TGTGCCAGCAGTTTAGGGGTCTACGAGCAGTTCTTC CASSLGVYEQFF
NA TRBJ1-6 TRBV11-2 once TGTGCCAGCAGCTTAACCCCGGGTCAGAATTCACCCCTCCACTTT CASSLTPGQNSPLHF
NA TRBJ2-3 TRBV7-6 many TGTGCCAGCAGCTTTCAAACAGGGGAGGGAGATACGCAGTATTTT CASSFQTGEGDTQYF
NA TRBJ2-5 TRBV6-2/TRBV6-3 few TGTGCCAGCAGTGACTGGGCTGGGGGGGCGCGGGAGACCCAGTACTTC CASSDWAGGARETQYF
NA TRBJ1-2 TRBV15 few TGTGCCACCAGCAGAGGGTCGGGCTACACCTTC CATSRGSGYTF
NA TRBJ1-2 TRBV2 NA TGTGCCAGCAGTGGGGGGGGTAAGAACTATGGCTACACCTTC CASSGGGKNYGYTF
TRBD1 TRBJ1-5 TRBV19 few TGTGCCAGTAGAAGGGACAGGCGCAATCAGCCCCAGCATTTT CASRRDRRNQPQHF